The present entry profiles one T cell receptor beta chain with its context. Antigen: not known. The template was RNA from unsorted bulk tissue. V gave up 11 bases and J gave up 3 bases, with 23 bases separating them. Per the germline V gene, CDR1 is MNHEY and CDR2 is SVGAGI. This CDR3 is built from 15 residues. This specimen comes from a study of tumor and adjacent non-tumor tissue in lung cancer. The library came from three nested PCR rounds adapted from ARM-PCR protocols. TCRdb passed the multiplex PCR reads through MiXCR, listing each CDR3 protein once. The sample holds just over 200,000 distinct CDR3 sequences, 60% to 75% seen once. Findings and caveats of the study: Top 100 clones took a larger repertoire share in normal lung. Tumor tissue had significantly higher TCR diversity than normal lung.

The receptor was isolated from a man aged 55 to 69 with non-small cell lung cancer. The sequencing input was lung tumor tissue. The rearrangement uses TRBV6-5 and TRBJ2-7; tentative D call: TRBD2 (5 bases). Here the CDR3 DNA reads TGTGCCTGCGGCAATTGGGGAGTCACACGCTACGAGCAGTACTTC. It is translated as CACGNWGVTRYEQYF.